The 19 T cell receptor beta chains below were found in one sample sequenced in a study of cytomegalovirus exposure and HLA in healthy donors. Researchers ran the PCR with 60 Vbeta and 13 Jbeta primers. Measured with immunoSEQ multiplex PCR; TCRdb has only the in-frame clones, and not every one. Of approximately 150,000 clones listed, roughly 79% are singletons. Sample: PBMCs. Receptors were obtained from a woman aged 55-70 years in good health and CMV-seropositive.

The chain links TRBV20-1 to TRBJ2-1, with TRBD2 as a possible D gene (6 bases). Germline V gene sequence: CDR1 DFQATT, CDR2 SNEGSKA (reference sequence). The CDR3 has 11 residues. Deletions cut 6 bases from V and 6 bases from J, with 9 bases between. The CDR3 is CSAGRGNEQFF. The CDR3 nucleotides are TGCAGTGCGGGGCGGGGCAATGAGCAGTTCTTC.

The chain uses TRBV30 and TRBJ2-7; D remains ambiguous. Trimming stripped 2 bases from V and 6 bases from J, with 5 bases between. This CDR3 is 10 amino acids long. Germline CDR1 reads GTSNPN; CDR2 reads SVGIG (reference sequence). The CDR3 here is CAWSSGEQYF. DNA for the CDR3: TGTGCCTGGAGTTCAGGCGAGCAGTACTTC.

The chain carries TRBV4-3 and TRBJ2-2, with 7 bases lining up with TRBD2. Per the germline V gene, CDR1 is LGHNA and CDR2 is YSLEER. The CDR3 covers 17 residues. V gave up 0 bases and J gave up 0 bases; unmatched junction bases: 4. The CDR3 loop is CASSQDHGGANTGELFF. The DNA of the CDR3 is TGCGCCAGCAGCCAAGATCATGGGGGGGCGAACACCGGGGAGCTGTTTTTT.

The chain carries TRBV5-1 and TRBJ1-5; D not certain. In germline, CDR1 is SGHRS, CDR2 YFSETQ. This CDR3 region has 12 residues. The V and J ends lost 0 bases and 7 bases respectively, with 5 bases between them. As DNA, the CDR3 is TGCGCCAGCAGCTTGGAACAGCAGCCCCAGCATTTT. Its protein product is CASSLEQQPQHF.

The V and J genes are TRBV6-4 and TRBJ2-1; no clear D gene. This CDR3 has 12 amino acids. The V and J ends lost 6 bases and 4 bases respectively, with 7 bases between them. The germline V gene encodes CDR1 MRHNA and CDR2 SNTAGT. For the CDR3, the DNA is TGTGCCAGCAGAAACAGTTACAATGAGCAGTTCTTC. Translation gives CASRNSYNEQFF.

In this sample, this clone is medium-sized. The chain links TRBV4-1 to TRBJ2-7; 9 bases line up with TRBD2. The CDR3 totals 15 residues. Germline lookup yields CDR1 MGHRA and CDR2 YSYEKL. V gave up 1 base and J gave up 5 bases; unmatched junction bases: 6. Here the CDR3 DNA reads TGCGCCAGCAGCCAAGTGGGCGGGAGGGCCGACGAGCAGTACTTC. Amino acid sequence: CASSQVGGRADEQYF.

CDR3 sequence: CASSLGRGDEQFF. The CDR3 nucleotides are TGTGCCAGCAGCTTGGGGAGAGGAGATGAGCAGTTCTTC. The chain carries TRBV11-3 and TRBJ2-1; perhaps TRBD2 as D (5 bases). The V and J ends lost 3 bases and 8 bases respectively, with 11 bases between them. Germline CDR1 SGHNT, CDR2 YENEEA. The CDR3 length is 13 residues.

The CDR3 DNA reads as TGCGCCAGCAGCCAAGACCTGGACAGGGTTGGAGGGGAGAAGCAGTACTTC. It translates to CASSQDLDRVGGEKQYF. V usage is TRBV4-1 and J usage is TRBJ2-7; TRBD1 matches 8 bases. This CDR3 has 17 amino acids. Unmatched junction bases numbered 15, after V lost 0 bases and J lost 8 bases. In germline, CDR1 is MGHRA, CDR2 YSYEKL.

The chain couples TRBV28 to TRBJ2-7; the match to TRBD2 covers 14 bases. CDR1 MDHEN and CDR2 SYDVKM come from the germline V gene. The junction had 11 bases not matched to a gene; V was cut back by 10 bases and J by 3 bases. The CDR3 is 16 amino acids. Written as DNA, the CDR3 is TGTGCCACCACCGCCGGGACTAGCGGGAGAGGCTACGAGCAGTACTTC. Its protein is CATTAGTSGRGYEQYF. Drawing the rest from reference TRBV28 and TRBJ2-7, the complete variable domain is DVKVTQSSRYLVKRTGEKVFLECVQDMDHENMFWYRQDPGLGLRLIYFSYDVKMKEKGDIPEGYSVSREKKERFSLILESASTNQTSMYLCATTAGTSGRGYEQYFGPGTRLTVT.

This clone has just one count. V is TRBV5-5 and J is TRBJ1-1; D is uncertain. CDR3 length: 12 amino acids. CDR1 SGHKS and CDR2 YYEKEE come from the germline V gene (reference sequence). V lost 4 bases, J lost 5 bases, and 9 bases lay in between. For the CDR3, the DNA is TGTGCCAGCAGCCTACCGGGGACTGAAGCTTTCTTT. This sequence encodes CASSLPGTEAFF.

Only a few counts were recorded for this clone. The chain recombines TRBV27 with TRBJ1-1; possibly TRBD1 for D (5 bases). Germline-derived CDR1 and CDR2 are MNHEY and SMNVEV (reference sequence). The CDR3 loop spans 13 amino acids. Between the trimmed V and J ends, which lost 3 bases and 4 bases, there was a span of 9 bases. The CDR3 here is CASSFGGSTEAFF. CDR3 nucleotide sequence: TGTGCCAGCAGTTTCGGGGGTAGCACTGAAGCTTTCTTT.

The genes are TRBV28 and TRBJ2-2, with TRBD2 identical over 15 bases. Trimming removed 6 bases from V and 8 bases from J; junction bases left unmatched: 7. Germline CDR1 MDHEN, CDR2 SYDVKM. This CDR3 has 16 amino acids. The CDR3 nucleotides are TGTGCCAGCAGACAGGGACTAGCGGGAGGAGGAGGGGAGCTGTTTTTT. It is translated as CASRQGLAGGGGELFF.

The rearrangement joins TRBV29-1 to TRBJ2-7, with 13 positions matching TRBD2. Germline V lookup: CDR1 SQVTM, CDR2 ANQGSEA. V gave up 3 bases and J gave up 6 bases; unmatched junction bases: 5. The CDR3 has 14 residues. The CDR3 DNA reads as TGCAGCGTTGAGGGACTAGCGGGATCCCGCGAGCAGTACTTC. Protein product: CSVEGLAGSREQYF.

The chain couples TRBV15 to TRBJ2-7, with TRBD1 as a possible D gene (8 bases). CDR1 and CDR2 from the germline V gene are LNHNV and YYDKDF (reference sequence). V lost 6 bases to trimming and J lost 4 bases, with 16 bases between them. The CDR3 has 14 amino acids. The chain's CDR3 is CATRQGGLGYEQYF. The CDR3 DNA follows: TGTGCCACCAGACAGGGGGGGCTCGGGTACGAGCAGTACTTC.

There are a few counts of this clone. The chain has TRBV6-1 and TRBJ2-1; 8 bases are shared with TRBD1. Trimming took 2 bases from V and 8 from J; bases not matched to a gene: 5. CDR1 and CDR2 from the germline V gene are MNHNS and SASEGT. The CDR3 consists of 14 residues. CDR3 residues: CASSEQGAWDEQFF. The CDR3 DNA sequence: TGTGCCAGCAGTGAACAGGGGGCGTGGGATGAGCAGTTCTTC.

This clone was found a few times. The chain uses TRBV19 and TRBJ2-3, with D perhaps TRBD2 (5 bases). V shed 2 bases and J shed 2 bases, with 8 bases lying between them. Germline loops: CDR1 LNHDA, CDR2 SQIVND (reference sequence). This CDR3 is 14 amino acids long. The CDR3, as DNA: TGTGCCAGTAGTATACGAGGGAACACAGATACGCAGTATTTT. Protein product: CASSIRGNTDTQYF.

In DNA form, the CDR3 reads TGCGCCAGCAGCGTAGGAGTCCAAGAGACCCAGTACTTC. It specifies CASSVGVQETQYF. The J gene is TRBJ2-5, the V gene TRBV5-1; D call uncertain. This CDR3 is 13 amino acids long. CDR1 is SGHRS and CDR2 is YFSETQ in the germline V gene. V lost 4 bases, J lost 1 base, and 8 bases lay in between.

The rearrangement uses TRBV7-3 and TRBJ2-7, with D possibly matching TRBD2 (6 bases). Germline V lookup: CDR1 SGHTA, CDR2 FQGTGA. V lost 2 bases and J 3 bases, leaving 14 bases between the germline ends. This CDR3 has 15 amino acids. CDR3 coding DNA: TGTGCCAGCAGCTTACGTGACGGGAGAGGCTACGAGCAGTACTTC. Amino acids: CASSLRDGRGYEQYF.

The chain couples TRBV7-2 to TRBJ1-5, with TRBD1 identical over 8 bases. This CDR3 comprises 16 residues. Trimming cost V 4 bases and J 0 bases; bases outside gene matches: 5. Looked up from germline, CDR1 is SGHTA and CDR2 is FQGNSA. This chain's CDR3 is CASSSFGQGSNQPQHF. The CDR3, as DNA: TGTGCCAGCAGCTCCTTCGGACAGGGTAGCAATCAGCCCCAGCATTTT. Full variable domain (rest looked up from reference TRBV7-2 and TRBJ1-5): GAGVSQSPSNKVTEKGKDVELRCDPISGHTALYWYRQSLGQGLEFLIYFQGNSAPDKSGLPSDRFSAERTGGSVSTLTIQRTQQEDSAVYLCASSSFGQGSNQPQHFGDGTRLSIL.